This T cell receptor beta chain came from a study of control samples from healthy donors and cancer patients. Trimming took 1 base from V and 5 from J; bases not matched to a gene: 5. Germline V gene lookup returns CDR1 LGHNA and CDR2 YSLEER. There are 15 residues in the CDR3. Data came from immunoSEQ multiplex PCR; TCRdb stores just in-frame clones and leaves some out. Here the sample spans roughly 9,200 clones, roughly 90% being singletons. The sequencing sample was made of PBMCs. The TCR was taken from a man in his 60s with colorectal cancer. V usage is TRBV4-3 and J usage is TRBJ2-7; 10 nucleotides align to TRBD1. The CDR3 DNA is TGCGCCAGCAGCCAAGGATTGGGACAGGGGAACGAGCAGTACTTC. Amino acids: CASSQGLGQGNEQYF.